These 26 T cell receptor beta chains came from one sample sequenced in a study of regulatory T cells in long-lasting Graves disease. In building TCR beta libraries, iRepertoire HTBI primers were used together with Arm-PCR of CDR3 regions. TCRdb independently ran MiXCR on the multiplex PCR reads; one entry per CDR3 protein. The sample consists of approximately 400,000 distinct CDR3 sequences, less than 25% of them appearing once. The time point: persistent/refractory GD, antithyroid drugs over 5 years with positive TRAb. The authors made the TCR library using RNA they extracted from PBMCs. The sample in question was peripheral blood mononuclear cells (PBMCs), obtained when the disease was refractory, from a patient treated with antithyroid drugs. The receptors originated from a female donor with Graves disease.

The sample holds many counts of this clonotype. The J gene is TRBJ2-7, the V gene TRBV6-9, with 7 bases matching TRBD1. The CDR3 runs 16 residues. J was trimmed by 2 bases and V by 4 bases; bases with no gene match: 11. Per the germline V gene, CDR1 is MNHGY and CDR2 is SVAAGI. The CDR3 sequence is CASSSEPSGQPYEQYF. As DNA, the CDR3 is TGTGCCAGCAGTTCCGAACCTTCGGGACAGCCCTACGAGCAGTACTTC.

This clonotype was detected many times. The rearrangement uses TRBV28 and TRBJ1-2; the D gene is possibly TRBD1 (5 bases). The germline gives CDR1 MDHEN, CDR2 SYDVKM. Trimming removed 9 bases from V and 2 bases from J, with 13 bases in between. The CDR3 length is 13 residues. CDR3 sequence: CASLLTENYGYTF. The CDR3 region has the DNA TGTGCCAGTCTGCTGACAGAAAACTATGGCTACACCTTC.

This clonotype was seen at least ten times. The rearrangement links TRBV2 to TRBJ1-1; 7 bases map to TRBD1. The CDR3 consists of 14 residues. Germline V gene sequence: CDR1 SNHLY, CDR2 FYNNEI. Trimming cost V 6 bases and J 6 bases; bases outside gene matches: 10. The CDR3 loop is CASSVGQPGAEAFF. CDR3 nucleotides: TGTGCCAGCAGCGTGGGACAGCCTGGAGCTGAAGCTTTCTTT.

This clonotype was recorded at least ten times. The J gene is TRBJ2-2, the V gene TRBV11-2; D is uncertain. Deletions cut 3 bases from V and 4 bases from J, with 9 bases between. The germline V gene has CDR1 SGHAT and CDR2 FQNNGV. The CDR3 is 14 residues long. This CDR3 is CASSFGLSTGELFF. The CDR3 DNA reads as TGTGCCAGCAGCTTTGGGCTGAGCACCGGGGAGCTGTTTTTT.

The chain employs TRBV29-1 and TRBJ2-2; D not certain. V was cut by 6 bases and J by 5 bases, with 13 bases left in between. The germline CDR1 and CDR2 sequences are SQVTM and ANQGSEA. This CDR3 has 13 amino acids. The CDR3 nucleotides are TGCAGCGTCACCGTTGGGGTGACCGGGGAGCTGTTTTTT. Amino acids: CSVTVGVTGELFF.

This clonotype was detected only a few times. CDR3 amino acids: CASKRGRATYNEQFF. In DNA, the CDR3 is TGTGCCAGCAAAAGGGGGCGGGCAACCTACAATGAGCAGTTCTTC. This chain connects TRBV2 to TRBJ2-1; 7 bases line up with TRBD1. The ends lost 7 bases at V and 2 bases at J; junction bases unmatched: 8. This CDR3 comprises 15 residues. The germline V gene has CDR1 SNHLY and CDR2 FYNNEI.

The chain has TRBV7-9 and TRBJ1-2; TRBD1 is a possible D gene (5 bases). V lost 2 bases and J lost 2, with 15 bases in between. The CDR3 has 16 amino acids. The germline CDR1 and CDR2 sequences are SEHNR and FQNEAQ (reference sequence). CDR3 bases: TGTGCCAGCAGCTTACGGGGGGGACTGCGAAACTATGGCTACACCTTC. Protein product: CASSLRGGLRNYGYTF.

The chain combines TRBV10-3 with TRBJ1-6; maybe TRBD1 (6 bases). Per germline, CDR1 ENHRY and CDR2 SYGVKD. This CDR3 spans 14 amino acids. Deletions cut 6 bases from V and 9 bases from J, with 15 bases between. The CDR3 DNA reads TGTGCCATCAGCTCAACAGGGTATCGTTCACCCCTCCACTTT. This translates into CAISSTGYRSPLHF.

The chain links TRBV28 to TRBJ2-2, with D possibly being TRBD1 or TRBD2 (5 bases each). Trimming left V 5 bases short and J 3 bases short, with 16 bases between. Germline V gene sequence: CDR1 MDHEN, CDR2 SYDVKM. This CDR3 is 16 amino acids long. The CDR3 nucleotides are TGTGCCAGCAGTCCCCCGGGACGGAGGTACACCGGGGAGCTGTTTTTT. Translation gives CASSPPGRRYTGELFF.

There are a few counts of this clonotype. The CDR3 protein is CASSGTGVNEQYF. In DNA, the CDR3 is TGTGCCAGCAGTGGGACAGGGGTCAACGAGCAGTACTTC. The chain recombines TRBV2 with TRBJ2-7; 9 nucleotides match TRBD1. The CDR3 has 13 amino acids. Germline CDR1 is SNHLY and CDR2 is FYNNEI. J was trimmed by 5 bases and V by 4 bases; bases with no gene match: 3.

The chain joins TRBV29-1 to TRBJ2-3; 8 bases align to TRBD2. There are 18 residues in the CDR3. Germline V gene lookup returns CDR1 SQVTM and CDR2 ANQGSEA. V shed 3 bases and J 0 bases; nucleotides not matched to a gene: 14. This CDR3 is CSVDPAGGPRASTDTQYF. The CDR3 coding sequence is TGCAGCGTTGATCCGGCGGGAGGCCCGCGCGCTAGCACAGATACGCAGTATTTT.

The genes are TRBV14 and TRBJ1-1; no definite D call. The CDR3 sequence is 13 residues long. Germline CDR1 and CDR2: SGHDN and FVKESK. Trimming took 4 bases from V and 3 from J, leaving 9 bases between them. CDR3 residues: CASSPMAYTEAFF. The DNA for the CDR3 is TGTGCCAGCAGCCCCATGGCCTACACTGAAGCTTTCTTT. The full variable domain, with the rest looked up from reference TRBV14 and TRBJ1-1, is EAGVTQFPSHSVIEKGQTVTLRCDPISGHDNLYWYRRVMGKEIKFLLHFVKESKQDESGMPNNRFLAERTGGTYSTLKVQPAELEDSGVYFCASSPMAYTEAFFGQGTRLTVV.

This clonotype appeared a few times. The CDR3: CSVNQGGDQPQHF. The CDR3 DNA sequence: TGCAGTGTCAATCAGGGGGGGGATCAGCCCCAGCATTTT. This chain links TRBV20-1 with TRBJ1-5, with 7 bases that match TRBD1. The CDR3 length is 13 residues. Losses at the gene ends were 7 bases for V and 5 bases for J; bases not matched to a gene: 8. The V gene's germline CDR1 is DFQATT and CDR2 SNEGSKA (reference sequence).

In regard to this clonotype: This could be a read error, since a much larger clone is one nucleotide away. Likely a read error: the CDR3 ends without its conserved phenylalanine or tryptophan. The gene calls are TRBV11-1 and TRBJ2-1; D unresolved. In germline, CDR1 is SGHAT, CDR2 FQDESV (reference sequence). V dropped 0 bases and J dropped 0 bases, with 6 bases sitting between them. This CDR3 is 15 amino acids long. This chain's CDR3 is CASSLAPSSYNEQFI. The CDR3 nucleotides are TGTGCCAGCAGCTTAGCGCCTAGCTCCTACAATGAGCAGTTCATC.

This clonotype was recorded at least ten times. The J gene is TRBJ2-5, the V gene TRBV11-2; D is uncertain. The CDR3 runs to 12 residues. The V gene lost 5 bases and the J gene lost 3 bases, with 7 bases spanning the gap. CDR1 is SGHAT and CDR2 is FQNNGV in the germline V gene. CDR3 loop: CASSRDKETQYF. The CDR3, as DNA: TGTGCCAGCAGCCGAGACAAAGAGACCCAGTACTTC.

About this clonotype itself: A much larger clonotype is one base distant, so this may be a read error. The J gene is TRBJ1-1, the V gene TRBV6-2 or TRBV6-3, with D unresolved. V lost 11 bases to trimming and J lost 0 bases, with 25 bases between them. Germline-derived CDR1 and CDR2 are MNHEY and SVGEGT. This CDR3 is built from 17 residues. The DNA of the CDR3 is TGTGCCGCCAGTCCGGAGGAATACTTAACTATGAACACTGAAGCTTTCTTT. It translates to CAASPEEYLTMNTEAFF.

This clonotype has a count of ten or more. The rearrangement uses TRBV11-2 and TRBJ1-2; D not resolved. Germline V CDR1 and CDR2: SGHAT, FQNNGV. The CDR3 contains 14 residues. The V gene lost 5 bases and the J gene lost 3 bases, with 13 bases spanning the gap. CDR3 nucleotides: TGTGCCAGCAGCAGCATGACCGGCGACTATGGCTACACCTTC. This sequence encodes CASSSMTGDYGYTF.

Of note for this clonotype: A read error may account for a junction end that differs from germline. The rearrangement joins TRBV27 to TRBJ2-5, with a possible D match to TRBD1 (7 bases). Germline assignment: CDR1 MNHEY and CDR2 SMNVEV (reference sequence). This CDR3 has 15 residues. This CDR3 reads CASSSPRRGEETRYF. CDR3 in DNA: TGTGCCAGCAGTTCCCCCCGCAGGGGGGAAGAGACCCGGTACTTC.

This clonotype is medium-sized. Written as DNA, the CDR3 is TGTGCCAGCAGTGAAGCTCCGGGTAAAGAGACCCAGTACTTC. Translated: CASSEAPGKETQYF. This chain joins TRBV2 and TRBJ2-5; D unclear. Looked up from germline, CDR1 is SNHLY and CDR2 is FYNNEI. CDR3 length equals 14 residues. Trimming took off 0 bases at V and 3 bases at J, with 8 bases between the two ends.

This clonotype was counted a few times. The chain is built from TRBV2 and TRBJ1-1; tentative D call: TRBD1 (6 bases). This CDR3 is 14 amino acids long. Trimming removed 6 bases at V and 4 bases at J, with 15 bases between. The germline gives CDR1 SNHLY, CDR2 FYNNEI. This CDR3 reads CASRVNAGATEAFF. The CDR3, as DNA: TGTGCCAGCAGGGTTAACGCAGGGGCCACTGAAGCTTTCTTT. Using reference TRBV2 and TRBJ1-1 for the parts outside the CDR3, the full variable domain is EPEVTQTPSHQVTQMGQEVILRCVPISNHLYFYWYRQILGQKVEFLVSFYNNEISEKSEIFDDQFSVERPDGSNFTLKIRSTKLEDSAMYFCASRVNAGATEAFFGQGTRLTVV.

This clonotype was seen ten or more times. The chain recombines TRBV28 with TRBJ1-2; D not certain. The V gene lost 1 base and the J gene lost 3 bases, with 24 bases spanning the gap. Germline V gene data show CDR1 as MDHEN and CDR2 as SYDVKM. The CDR3 sequence is 19 residues long. The CDR3 reads CASSLSLGDRLLIDYGYTF. The CDR3 nucleotides are TGTGCCAGCAGTTTATCGCTGGGAGATCGACTGCTTATAGACTATGGCTACACCTTC.

The chain combines TRBV7-2 with TRBJ1-3; D ambiguous. CDR1 is SGHTA and CDR2 is FQGNSA in the germline V gene. Trimming shortened V by 4 bases and J by 0 bases, and 10 bases separated the two germline ends. The length of the CDR3 is 15 residues. CDR3 residues: CASSSRLNSGNTIYF. CDR3 DNA sequence: TGTGCCAGCAGCTCCCGACTGAACTCTGGAAACACCATATATTTT.

Comments on this clonotype: Given a much more abundant clone one base away, this may be a read error. The chain couples TRBV6-1 to TRBJ2-7; 15 positions agree with TRBD2. The CDR3 sequence is 18 residues long. After removal of 6 bases from V and 2 bases from J, the junction contained 11 bases not matched to a gene. Germline V gene lookup returns CDR1 MNHNS and CDR2 SASEGT. Written as DNA, the CDR3 is TGTGCCAGCAGGCACCCGGGACTAGCGGGAGGAAGCCCCTACGAGCAGTACTTC. Protein product: CASRHPGLAGGSPYEQYF.

This clonotype turned up a few times. The chain is built from TRBV20-1 and TRBJ1-6; 7 bases line up with TRBD1. This CDR3 region has 17 residues. V was pared by 1 base and J by 2 bases, with 8 bases of the junction left unmatched. Germline V gene sequence: CDR1 DFQATT, CDR2 SNEGSKA (reference sequence). The CDR3 spells CSARVRGLGAYNSPLHF. CDR3 coding DNA: TGCAGTGCTAGAGTAAGGGGGCTGGGAGCCTATAATTCACCCCTCCACTTT.

This chain connects TRBV20-1 to TRBJ2-7; 12 bases are a match to TRBD2. The junction had 12 bases not matched to a gene; V was cut back by 2 bases and J by 4 bases. Germline V CDR1 and CDR2: DFQATT, SNEGSKA (reference sequence). The CDR3 totals 17 residues. CDR3 DNA sequence: TGCAGTGCTAGAATGATCGATAGACTAGCGGGAGCTTACGAGCAGTACTTC. Protein product: CSARMIDRLAGAYEQYF.

The chain links TRBV29-1 to TRBJ2-7; weak D call: TRBD1 (7 bases). The CDR3 runs to 12 residues. The germline gives CDR1 SQVTM, CDR2 ANQGSEA. Trimming took off 4 bases at V and 4 bases at J, with 11 bases between the two ends. The CDR3 is CSVAEGAYEQYF. The CDR3 DNA follows: TGCAGCGTTGCGGAGGGGGCGTACGAGCAGTACTTC.